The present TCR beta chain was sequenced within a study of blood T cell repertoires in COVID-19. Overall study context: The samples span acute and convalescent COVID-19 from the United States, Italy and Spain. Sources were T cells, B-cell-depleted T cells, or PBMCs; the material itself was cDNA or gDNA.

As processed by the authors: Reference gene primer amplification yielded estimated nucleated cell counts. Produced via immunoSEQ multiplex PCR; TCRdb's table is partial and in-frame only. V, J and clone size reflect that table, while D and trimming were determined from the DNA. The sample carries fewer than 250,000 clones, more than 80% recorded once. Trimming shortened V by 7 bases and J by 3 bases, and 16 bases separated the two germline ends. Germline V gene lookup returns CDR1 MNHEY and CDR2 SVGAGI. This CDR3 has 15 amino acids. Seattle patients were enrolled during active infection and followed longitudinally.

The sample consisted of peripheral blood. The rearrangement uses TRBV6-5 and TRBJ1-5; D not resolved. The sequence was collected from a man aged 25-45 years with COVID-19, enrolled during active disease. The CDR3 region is CASNPQSPYNQPQHF. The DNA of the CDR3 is TGTGCCAGCAATCCACAGTCCCCATACAATCAGCCCCAGCATTTT.